This T cell receptor (beta chain) emerged from a study of blood T cell repertoires in COVID-19. In the study overall: Donors in the United States, Italy and Spain gave samples during acute or convalescent COVID-19.

Produced via immunoSEQ multiplex PCR; TCRdb's table is partial and in-frame only. The sample has under 450,000 clones, around 83% seen once. This CDR3 spans 15 amino acids. Trimming shortened V by 1 base and J by 5 bases, and 12 bases separated the two germline ends. CDR1 LNHDA and CDR2 SQIVND come from the germline V gene (reference sequence). The genes are TRBV19 and TRBJ1-5; D remains unclear. Sequenced: PBMCs or T cells enriched from blood (not recorded which). The TCR comes from a woman in her forties or fifties who had recovered from COVID-19. CDR3 bases: TGTGCCAGTAGTATAGGGGCCGCACCTTATCAGCCCCAGCATTTT. It codes for CASSIGAAPYQPQHF.